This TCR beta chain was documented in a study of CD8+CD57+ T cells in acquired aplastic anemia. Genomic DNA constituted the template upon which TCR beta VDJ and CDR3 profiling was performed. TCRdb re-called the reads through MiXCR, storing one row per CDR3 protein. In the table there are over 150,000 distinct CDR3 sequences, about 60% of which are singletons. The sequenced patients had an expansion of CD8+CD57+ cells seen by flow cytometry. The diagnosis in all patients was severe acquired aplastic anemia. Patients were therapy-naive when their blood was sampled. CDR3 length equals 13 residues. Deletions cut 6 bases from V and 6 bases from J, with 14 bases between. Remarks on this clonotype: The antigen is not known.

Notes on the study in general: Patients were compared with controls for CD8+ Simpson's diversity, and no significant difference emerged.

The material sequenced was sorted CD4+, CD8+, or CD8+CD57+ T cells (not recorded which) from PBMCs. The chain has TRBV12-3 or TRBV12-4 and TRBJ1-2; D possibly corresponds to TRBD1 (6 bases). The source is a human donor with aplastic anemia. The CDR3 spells CASSSGTTNGYTF. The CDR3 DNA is TGTGCCAGCAGCTCCGGGACAACCAATGGCTACACCTTC.